These 4 T cell receptor beta chains were all obtained from the same sample, sequenced in a study of blood T cells in healthy people across ages. Primers used in a second PCR of roughly 6 to 11 cycles were a sample-barcoded 5' primer and a J-beta primer mix. One entry per CDR3 protein results from TCRdb running MiXCR on the 5' RACE reads. The repertoire holds over a million distinct CDR3 sequences, with about 45% as singletons. Input material: blood. The receptors come from a woman younger than 35 in good health.

The gene calls are TRBV4-3 and TRBJ2-1; D not certain. The CDR3 covers 13 residues. Germline-derived CDR1 and CDR2 are LGHNA and YSLEER. V was cut by 1 base and J by 6 bases, with 7 bases left in between. CDR3: CASSQVVFNEQFF. CDR3 in DNA: TGCGCCAGCAGCCAAGTCGTCTTCAATGAGCAGTTCTTC.

In DNA form, the CDR3 reads TGTGCCAGCAGCCTGAGAGGAGGGGAGAATCAGCCCCAGCATTTT. It codes for CASSLRGGENQPQHF. The chain combines TRBV7-9 with TRBJ1-5; a possible D gene is TRBD1 (5 bases). The germline gives CDR1 SEHNR, CDR2 FQNEAQ (reference sequence). The V end lost 5 bases, the J end lost 4 bases, and 15 bases lay between the germline ends. This CDR3 contains 15 residues. Full variable domain (rest looked up from reference TRBV7-9 and TRBJ1-5): DTGVSQNPRHKITKRGQNVTFRCDPISEHNRLYWYRQTLGQGPEFLTYFQNEAQLEKSRLLSDRFSAERPKGSFSTLEIQRTEQGDSAMYLCASSLRGGENQPQHFGDGTRLSIL.

A few counts support this clonotype. The chain carries TRBV11-2 and TRBJ2-5; TRBD1 aligns across 7 bases. CDR3 length equals 15 residues. Germline CDR1 SGHAT, CDR2 FQNNGV. The trim removed 5 bases at V and 1 base at J, leaving 7 bases unmatched. CDR3 sequence: CASSPSDRTQETQYF. The DNA of the CDR3 is TGTGCCAGCAGCCCCTCGGACAGGACCCAAGAGACCCAGTACTTC.

The V gene is TRBV12-3 or TRBV12-4, the J gene TRBJ1-5; D unresolved. Deletions cut 1 base from V and 6 bases from J, with 10 bases between. CDR3 length equals 14 residues. DNA of the CDR3: TGTGCCAGCAGTTTAGGCGGGGTTCGTCAGCCCCAGCATTTT. Translation gives CASSLGGVRQPQHF.